A selection of T cell receptor beta chains follows, all from one sample in a study of T cells in Graves' hyperthyroidism and ophthalmopathy. TCRdb re-called the multiplex PCR reads through MiXCR, storing one row per CDR3 protein. The profile covers hundreds of thousands of distinct CDR3 sequences, with about 14% appearing a single time and about 10% taken by the ten largest. Sequenced material: blood. These receptors came from a woman between 18 and 29 years old with Graves' hyperthyroidism. The CDR3 runs from the conserved cysteine through the conserved F or W. Fields, in order: clone size, J gene, D gene, V gene, CDR3 protein, CDR3 DNA. A D gene is named only where the DNA matches it firmly. Size is omitted from some rows. Given values are once, few, many or a class for expanded clones.

clone_size: NA
j_call: TRBJ1-5
d_call: TRBD1
v_call: TRBV28
cdr3_aa: CASSSVNQGGRYQPQHF
cdr3_nt: TGTGCCAGCAGTTCGGTCAACCAAGGGGGCAGGTATCAGCCCCAGCATTTT

clone_size: many
j_call: TRBJ1-2
d_call: NA
v_call: TRBV11-3
cdr3_aa: CASSLDGSNYGYTF
cdr3_nt: TGTGCCAGCAGCTTAGATGGTAGTAACTATGGCTACACCTTC

clone_size: NA
j_call: TRBJ2-7
d_call: NA
v_call: TRBV20-1
cdr3_aa: CSARDVSSYEQYF
cdr3_nt: TGCAGTGCTAGAGACGTCAGCAGCTACGAGCAGTACTTC

clone_size: many
j_call: TRBJ2-7
d_call: TRBD2
v_call: TRBV7-8
cdr3_aa: CASSSERGAYEQYF
cdr3_nt: TGTGCCAGCAGCTCAGAGCGGGGGGCCTACGAGCAGTACTTC

clone_size: many
j_call: TRBJ1-5
d_call: TRBD1
v_call: TRBV6-2/TRBV6-3
cdr3_aa: CASSSGTGFNQPQHF
cdr3_nt: TGTGCCAGCAGTTCTGGGACAGGCTTCAATCAGCCCCAGCATTTT

clone_size: many
j_call: TRBJ2-3
d_call: TRBD2
v_call: TRBV7-9
cdr3_aa: CASSFGLAGVLGTDTQYF
cdr3_nt: TGTGCCAGCAGCTTCGGACTAGCGGGAGTCTTGGGCACAGATACGCAGTATTTT

clone_size: NA
j_call: TRBJ1-1
d_call: NA
v_call: TRBV6-5
cdr3_aa: CASSYSTGRLNTEAFF
cdr3_nt: TGTGCCAGCAGTTACTCAACAGGCAGATTGAACACTGAAGCTTTCTTT

clone_size: few
j_call: TRBJ1-1
d_call: NA
v_call: TRBV13
cdr3_aa: CASSFQGAPEAFF
cdr3_nt: TGTGCCAGCAGCTTCCAAGGTGCCCCTGAAGCTTTCTTT

clone_size: many
j_call: TRBJ2-7
d_call: TRBD2
v_call: TRBV7-2
cdr3_aa: CASSFRGSGSHEQYF
cdr3_nt: TGTGCCAGCAGCTTCCGGGGTAGCGGGAGCCACGAGCAGTACTTC

clone_size: few
j_call: TRBJ2-2
d_call: TRBD2
v_call: TRBV20-1
cdr3_aa: CSARRTSGTNGELFF
cdr3_nt: TGCAGTGCTAGGAGGACTAGTGGGACCAACGGGGAGCTGTTTTTT

clone_size: few
j_call: TRBJ2-1
d_call: NA
v_call: TRBV11-2
cdr3_aa: CASSLYWTVEQFF
cdr3_nt: TGTGCCAGCAGCTTATATTGGACAGTGGAGCAGTTCTTC

clone_size: few
j_call: TRBJ2-7
d_call: TRBD1
v_call: TRBV11-2
cdr3_aa: CAGSSLRDRAYEQYF
cdr3_nt: TGTGCCGGCAGCTCACTCCGGGACAGAGCCTACGAGCAGTACTTC

clone_size: many
j_call: TRBJ2-7
d_call: TRBD1
v_call: TRBV7-2
cdr3_aa: CASSLAFSGRGLTYEQYF
cdr3_nt: TGTGCCAGCAGCTTAGCTTTTTCGGGCAGGGGGCTTACCTACGAGCAGTACTTC

clone_size: NA
j_call: TRBJ2-7
d_call: TRBD1
v_call: TRBV20-1
cdr3_aa: CGAPSAGTGLYEQYF
cdr3_nt: TGCGGTGCTCCCAGCGCCGGGACAGGGCTCTACGAGCAGTACTTC

clone_size: many
j_call: TRBJ2-7
d_call: NA
v_call: TRBV2
cdr3_aa: CASRKTPGTISYEQYF
cdr3_nt: TGTGCCAGCAGAAAAACACCCGGGACCATCTCCTACGAGCAGTACTTC

clone_size: many
j_call: TRBJ2-7
d_call: TRBD1
v_call: TRBV27
cdr3_aa: CASSFNGQGAYEQYF
cdr3_nt: TGTGCCAGCAGTTTTAATGGACAGGGAGCCTACGAGCAGTACTTC

clone_size: few
j_call: TRBJ2-2
d_call: NA
v_call: TRBV4-1
cdr3_aa: CASSRGTQTTGELFF
cdr3_nt: TGCGCCAGCAGCCGGGGGACGCAAACCACCGGGGAGCTGTTTTTT

clone_size: few
j_call: TRBJ1-1
d_call: NA
v_call: TRBV7-9
cdr3_aa: CASNRVDTEAFF
cdr3_nt: TGTGCCAGCAACAGGGTAGACACTGAAGCTTTCTTT

clone_size: NA
j_call: TRBJ2-7
d_call: NA
v_call: TRBV30
cdr3_aa: CAWSIGGSEQYF
cdr3_nt: TGTGCCTGGAGCATCGGGGGCTCCGAGCAGTACTTC

clone_size: many
j_call: TRBJ1-2
d_call: TRBD1
v_call: TRBV12-3/TRBV12-4
cdr3_aa: CASSSTPGQRSYGYTF
cdr3_nt: TGTGCCAGCAGTTCTACCCCGGGACAGCGAAGCTATGGCTACACCTTC

clone_size: many
j_call: TRBJ2-7
d_call: TRBD1
v_call: TRBV18
cdr3_aa: CASSPDRVEGEQYF
cdr3_nt: TGTGCCAGCTCACCGGACAGGGTTGAGGGTGAGCAGTACTTC

clone_size: NA
j_call: TRBJ2-2
d_call: NA
v_call: TRBV25-1
cdr3_aa: CASSESGDLTGELFF
cdr3_nt: TGTGCCAGCAGTGAATCCGGGGATCTCACCGGGGAGCTGTTTTTT

clone_size: few
j_call: TRBJ1-5
d_call: TRBD1
v_call: TRBV19
cdr3_aa: CASSSWGQGAIMAQHF
cdr3_nt: TGTGCCAGTAGTTCTTGGGGACAGGGGGCCATCATGGCCCAGCATTTT

clone_size: many
j_call: TRBJ2-1
d_call: NA
v_call: TRBV7-9
cdr3_aa: CASSSLLVGYNEQFF
cdr3_nt: TGTGCCAGCAGCTCGTTACTAGTGGGATACAATGAGCAGTTCTTC

clone_size: many
j_call: TRBJ1-2
d_call: TRBD1
v_call: TRBV3-1
cdr3_aa: CASSARTGPYTF
cdr3_nt: TGTGCCAGCAGCGCCCGGACAGGACCTTACACCTTC

clone_size: many
j_call: TRBJ2-1
d_call: TRBD2
v_call: TRBV12-3/TRBV12-4
cdr3_aa: CASRLTSGDYNEQFF
cdr3_nt: TGTGCCAGCCGTCTAACTAGCGGGGATTACAATGAGCAGTTCTTC

clone_size: NA
j_call: TRBJ2-4
d_call: NA
v_call: TRBV29-1
cdr3_aa: CSVATQVNLAKNIQYF
cdr3_nt: TGCAGCGTCGCGACACAGGTTAACCTAGCCAAAAACATTCAGTACTTC

clone_size: few
j_call: TRBJ1-2
d_call: NA
v_call: TRBV20-1
cdr3_aa: CSARPGLGNYGYTF
cdr3_nt: TGCAGTGCTAGACCGGGACTCGGAAACTATGGCTACACCTTC

clone_size: many
j_call: TRBJ2-5
d_call: NA
v_call: TRBV7-2
cdr3_aa: CASSLVQGETQYF
cdr3_nt: TGTGCCAGCAGCTTAGTACAAGGGGAGACCCAGTACTTC

clone_size: few
j_call: TRBJ1-5
d_call: TRBD1
v_call: TRBV30
cdr3_aa: CAWNHGTGDQPQHF
cdr3_nt: TGTGCCTGGAACCACGGGACAGGGGATCAGCCCCAGCATTTT

clone_size: few
j_call: TRBJ2-2
d_call: TRBD2
v_call: TRBV27
cdr3_aa: CASCSGRGTGELFF
cdr3_nt: TGTGCCAGCTGTAGCGGGAGGGGCACCGGGGAGCTGTTTTTT

clone_size: many
j_call: TRBJ2-4
d_call: TRBD1
v_call: TRBV12-3/TRBV12-4
cdr3_aa: CASSPQGQGAAKNIQYF
cdr3_nt: TGTGCCAGCAGTCCCCAAGGGCAGGGGGCCGCCAAAAACATTCAGTACTTC

clone_size: many
j_call: TRBJ2-5
d_call: NA
v_call: TRBV28
cdr3_aa: CASSFWTGRGRETQYF
cdr3_nt: TGTGCCAGCAGTTTCTGGACAGGGAGGGGGAGAGAGACCCAGTACTTC

clone_size: many
j_call: TRBJ1-1
d_call: NA
v_call: TRBV11-3
cdr3_aa: CASSPGHIDTEAFF
cdr3_nt: TGTGCCAGCAGTCCTGGACATATTGACACTGAAGCTTTCTTT

clone_size: NA
j_call: TRBJ2-1
d_call: TRBD2
v_call: TRBV6-5
cdr3_aa: CASSYSLRELRGPQTAEQFF
cdr3_nt: TGTGCCAGCAGTTACTCACTGCGGGAGTTGAGAGGGCCACAAACGGCTGAGCAGTTCTTC

clone_size: few
j_call: TRBJ1-3
d_call: NA
v_call: TRBV6-6
cdr3_aa: CASSYSLPGAGNTIYF
cdr3_nt: TGTGCCAGCAGTTACTCGCTCCCGGGGGCTGGAAACACCATATATTTT

clone_size: NA
j_call: TRBJ1-3
d_call: TRBD1
v_call: TRBV7-9
cdr3_aa: CASSLPGQGAQTGNTIYF
cdr3_nt: TGTGCCAGCAGCCTACCGGGACAGGGGGCTCAGACTGGAAACACCATATATTTT

clone_size: many
j_call: TRBJ1-1
d_call: NA
v_call: TRBV7-3
cdr3_aa: CASTTRAGAEAFF
cdr3_nt: TGTGCCAGCACCACTAGGGCGGGGGCTGAAGCTTTCTTT

clone_size: few
j_call: TRBJ1-3
d_call: NA
v_call: TRBV19
cdr3_aa: CASPPPSGNTIYF
cdr3_nt: TGTGCCAGCCCCCCGCCCTCTGGAAACACCATATATTTT

clone_size: few
j_call: TRBJ2-4
d_call: NA
v_call: TRBV14
cdr3_aa: CASSLGLIQYF
cdr3_nt: TGTGCCAGCAGCCTTGGACTCATTCAGTACTTC

clone_size: few
j_call: TRBJ2-1
d_call: TRBD2
v_call: TRBV29-1
cdr3_aa: CSARGGTYNEQFF
cdr3_nt: TGCAGCGCTCGGGGGGGGACCTACAATGAGCAGTTCTTC

clone_size: NA
j_call: TRBJ1-2
d_call: TRBD1
v_call: TRBV18
cdr3_aa: CASSPVSGQGTYGYTF
cdr3_nt: TGTGCCAGCTCACCGGTCTCGGGACAGGGCACATATGGCTACACCTTC

clone_size: few
j_call: TRBJ2-7
d_call: NA
v_call: TRBV9
cdr3_aa: CASSPQGPPIVEEQYF
cdr3_nt: TGTGCCAGCAGCCCCCAGGGGCCTCCTATAGTAGAGGAGCAGTACTTC

clone_size: many
j_call: TRBJ2-5
d_call: TRBD1
v_call: TRBV20-1
cdr3_aa: CSARGARGRGETQYF
cdr3_nt: TGCAGTGCTAGAGGTGCCAGGGGGCGTGGAGAGACCCAGTACTTC

clone_size: many
j_call: TRBJ2-1
d_call: TRBD2
v_call: TRBV20-1
cdr3_aa: CSARGVGLAGSRSYNEQFF
cdr3_nt: TGCAGTGCTAGAGGCGTCGGACTAGCGGGATCCCGCTCCTACAATGAGCAGTTCTTC

clone_size: few
j_call: TRBJ2-5
d_call: NA
v_call: TRBV13
cdr3_aa: CASSLTQTQYF
cdr3_nt: TGTGCCAGCAGTTTAACACAGACCCAGTACTTC

clone_size: NA
j_call: TRBJ1-4
d_call: NA
v_call: TRBV7-9
cdr3_aa: CASSFAPTNEKLFF
cdr3_nt: TGTGCCAGCAGCTTCGCACCAACTAATGAAAAACTGTTTTTT

clone_size: NA
j_call: TRBJ1-3
d_call: NA
v_call: TRBV3-1
cdr3_aa: CASSQGDRFGNTIYF
cdr3_nt: TGTGCCAGCAGCCAAGGGGACCGATTCGGAAACACCATATATTTT

clone_size: many
j_call: TRBJ1-1
d_call: NA
v_call: TRBV18
cdr3_aa: CASSPRSDPNTEAFF
cdr3_nt: TGTGCCAGCTCACCACGTTCAGATCCGAACACTGAAGCTTTCTTT

clone_size: NA
j_call: TRBJ2-3
d_call: NA
v_call: TRBV5-1
cdr3_aa: CASWKGFPLDTQYF
cdr3_nt: TGCGCCAGCTGGAAGGGGTTCCCCTTGGATACGCAGTATTTT

clone_size: NA
j_call: TRBJ2-1
d_call: TRBD2
v_call: TRBV11-3
cdr3_aa: CASSLDGLAGGPNNEQFF
cdr3_nt: TGTGCCAGCAGCTTAGATGGACTAGCGGGAGGGCCAAACAATGAGCAGTTCTTC

clone_size: many
j_call: TRBJ1-6
d_call: TRBD1
v_call: TRBV2
cdr3_aa: CASRDRAGNSPLHF
cdr3_nt: TGTGCCAGCAGAGACAGGGCGGGTAATTCACCCCTCCACTTT

clone_size: NA
j_call: TRBJ2-1
d_call: NA
v_call: TRBV29-1
cdr3_aa: CSYDSSYNEQFF
cdr3_nt: TGCAGCTATGACAGCTCCTACAATGAGCAGTTCTTC

clone_size: NA
j_call: TRBJ2-7
d_call: TRBD1
v_call: TRBV5-1
cdr3_aa: CASSLTYPTGTGLYEQYF
cdr3_nt: TGCGCCAGCAGCTTAACTTACCCTACCGGGACAGGGTTGTACGAGCAGTACTTC

clone_size: NA
j_call: TRBJ1-5
d_call: NA
v_call: TRBV6-2/TRBV6-3
cdr3_aa: CASSDTRGNQPQHF
cdr3_nt: TGTGCCAGCAGTGACACAAGGGGTAATCAGCCCCAGCATTTT

clone_size: NA
j_call: TRBJ1-5
d_call: NA
v_call: TRBV6-2/TRBV6-3
cdr3_aa: CASSKSWGRQPQHF
cdr3_nt: TGTGCCAGCAGCAAATCTTGGGGCAGGCAGCCCCAGCATTTT

clone_size: many
j_call: TRBJ2-7
d_call: NA
v_call: TRBV29-1
cdr3_aa: CSVANLQEAPGYEQYF
cdr3_nt: TGCAGCGTTGCGAACCTACAGGAGGCCCCCGGCTACGAGCAGTACTTC

clone_size: many
j_call: TRBJ2-1
d_call: TRBD2
v_call: TRBV14
cdr3_aa: CASSQDTGGSHNEQFF
cdr3_nt: TGTGCCAGCAGCCAAGATACGGGAGGGAGTCACAATGAGCAGTTCTTC

clone_size: many
j_call: TRBJ1-1
d_call: NA
v_call: TRBV11-2
cdr3_aa: CASSRGTLEGDTEAFF
cdr3_nt: TGTGCCAGCAGCCGAGGGACTCTCGAAGGGGACACTGAAGCTTTCTTT